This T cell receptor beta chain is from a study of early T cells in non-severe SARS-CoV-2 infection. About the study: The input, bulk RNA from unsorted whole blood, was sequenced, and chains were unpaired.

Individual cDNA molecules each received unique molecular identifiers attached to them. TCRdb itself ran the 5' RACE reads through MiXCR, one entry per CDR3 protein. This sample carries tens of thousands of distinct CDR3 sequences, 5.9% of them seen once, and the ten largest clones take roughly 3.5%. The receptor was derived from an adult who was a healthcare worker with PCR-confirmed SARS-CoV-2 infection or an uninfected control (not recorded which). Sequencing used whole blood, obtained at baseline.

CDR3 sequence reads: CASSGLAGRNEQFF. For the CDR3, the DNA is TGTGCCAGCAGTGGACTAGCGGGAAGGAATGAGCAGTTCTTC. J is TRBJ2-1 and V is TRBV11-2, with 12 nucleotides matching TRBD2. Unmatched junction bases numbered 4, after V lost 6 bases and J lost 7 bases. Germline CDR1 reads SGHAT; CDR2 reads FQNNGV. The CDR3 is 14 amino acids.